These 17 T cell receptor beta chains came from one sample sequenced in a study of T cells in Graves' hyperthyroidism and ophthalmopathy. Amplification of TCR beta CDR3 regions was performed using RNA transcripts as template. A set of HTBI primers served as the primers for a first-round RT-PCR of the TCR CDR3. In TCRdb, the multiplex PCR reads were re-called with MiXCR into one record per CDR3 protein. The data contain about 420,000 distinct CDR3 sequences, approximately 14% of them singletons. The source material was blood. These receptors were obtained from a young woman with Graves' hyperthyroidism.

This clonotype was detected ten times or more. The chain carries TRBV6-1 and TRBJ1-5; weak D call: TRBD1 (6 bases). The CDR3 covers 15 residues. V lost 0 bases and J lost 6, with 12 bases in between. CDR1 and CDR2 from the germline V gene are MNHNS and SASEGT. The CDR3 here is CASSEAGGAGQPQHF. CDR3 coding DNA: TGTGCCAGCAGTGAAGCTGGGGGGGCAGGTCAGCCCCAGCATTTT.

The sample holds many counts of this clonotype. The rearrangement links TRBV7-9 to TRBJ2-5, with D hard to call. The V gene lost 4 bases and the J gene lost 5 bases, with 26 bases spanning the gap. Germline V CDR1 and CDR2: SEHNR, FQNEAQ (reference sequence). The CDR3 runs to 18 residues. The CDR3 loop reads CASSSPALGRALGETQYF. For the CDR3, the DNA is TGTGCCAGCAGCTCACCCGCCTTGGGTCGGGCCCTGGGGGAGACCCAGTACTTC.

Ten or more counts support this clonotype. This chain uses TRBV20-1 with TRBJ1-4; tentative D call: TRBD1 (5 bases). The V and J ends lost 5 bases and 8 bases respectively, with 18 bases between them. Germline CDR1 is DFQATT and CDR2 is SNEGSKA (reference sequence). The CDR3 length is 14 residues. The DNA for the CDR3 is TGCAGTGCTTACCCGGGGGGGTCTTCCGAAAAACTGTTTTTT. It codes for CSAYPGGSSEKLFF.

This clonotype was counted many times. The chain links TRBV5-8 to TRBJ2-3; the match to TRBD2 covers 9 bases. The V gene's germline CDR1 is SGHTS and CDR2 YDEGEE. Trimming removed 5 bases from V and 5 bases from J; junction bases left unmatched: 6. This CDR3 has 14 residues. The CDR3 protein is CASRGSGGRDTQYF. The CDR3 DNA sequence: TGTGCCAGCAGAGGCAGCGGGGGGAGAGATACGCAGTATTTT.

This clonotype was counted many times. The chain has TRBV6-1 and TRBJ1-6; D remains unclear. Trimming removed 10 bases at V and 6 bases at J, with 16 bases between. This CDR3 spans 14 amino acids. CDR1 MNHNS and CDR2 SASEGT come from the germline V gene. The CDR3 is CATNNARVNSPLHF. The CDR3 bases are TGTGCCACCAATAACGCTAGGGTTAATTCACCCCTCCACTTT.

This clonotype has ten or more counts. The chain combines TRBV12-3 or TRBV12-4 with TRBJ2-5, with D possibly being TRBD2 (6 bases). The CDR3 length is 15 residues. V shed 8 bases and J shed 7 bases, with 23 bases lying between them. Here the CDR3 reads CASRLSGAGGGTQYF. DNA of the CDR3: TGTGCCAGCCGACTCTCCGGGGCCGGGGGTGGGACCCAGTACTTC.

This clonotype was seen ten or more times. The chain couples TRBV12-3 or TRBV12-4 to TRBJ2-1; D remains ambiguous. Trimming pared 2 bases from V and 12 bases from J, leaving 11 bases between. The CDR3 runs to 12 residues. The CDR3 loop is CASSLSPYRQFF. The DNA for the CDR3 is TGTGCCAGCAGTTTAAGTCCATATCGGCAGTTCTTC.

Points on this clonotype: A much larger clone lies a single base off, so this may be a read error. This sequence joins TRBV19 and TRBJ1-1; D remains unclear. The CDR3 contains 13 residues. Germline CDR1 reads LNHDA; CDR2 reads SQIVND (reference sequence). Here the CDR3 reads CASNIKVETEAFF. The DNA for the CDR3 is TGTGCCAGTAATATAAAGGTAGAGACTGAAGCTTTCTTT.

The table lists this clonotype with many counts. The CDR3 protein is CASSLGLAGARGTQYF. The CDR3 nucleotides are TGTGCCAGCAGCCTTGGACTAGCGGGGGCCAGGGGGACCCAGTACTTC. The chain employs TRBV14 and TRBJ2-5, with 13 nucleotides matching TRBD2. The germline V gene encodes CDR1 SGHDN and CDR2 FVKESK. J gave up 7 bases and V 4 bases, and 9 bases lay outside the gene matches. This CDR3 is 16 amino acids long.

This clonotype was recorded at least ten times. This rearrangement joins TRBV7-2 to TRBJ2-3; 8 nucleotides agree with TRBD2. V trimming: 0 bases; J trimming: 8 bases; junction bases outside the gene matches: 10. The CDR3 sequence is 16 residues long. Germline assignment: CDR1 SGHTA and CDR2 FQGNSA. CDR3 region: CASSLAPGGLGATQYF. CDR3 in DNA: TGTGCCAGCAGCTTAGCACCTGGGGGACTAGGCGCTACGCAGTATTTT.

This rearrangement joins TRBV2 to TRBJ1-3, with 8 bases matching TRBD1. With V trimmed by 3 bases and J by 4 bases, 11 bases remained unmatched. The length of the CDR3 is 17 residues. Germline V gives CDR1 SNHLY, CDR2 FYNNEI. The CDR3 coding sequence is TGTGCCAGCAGTGACCCGGGGCAGGGGGCGCAGGGAAACACCATATATTTT. This gives the protein CASSDPGQGAQGNTIYF.

At least ten counts were recorded for this clonotype. The J gene is TRBJ1-1, the V gene TRBV30; D may be TRBD1 (5 bases). This CDR3 has 12 amino acids. The V end lost 4 bases, the J end lost 7 bases, and 13 bases lay between the germline ends. Germline V lookup: CDR1 GTSNPN, CDR2 SVGIG (reference sequence). This chain's CDR3 is CAWTPGSGEAFF. The CDR3, as DNA: TGTGCCTGGACCCCAGGGTCTGGTGAAGCTTTCTTT.

J is TRBJ2-7 and V is TRBV4-1; the D is unclear. This CDR3 has 15 amino acids. Trimming left V 5 bases short and J 1 base short, with 15 bases between. CDR1 is MGHRA and CDR2 is YSYEKL in the germline V gene. DNA of the CDR3: TGCGCCAGCAGCACCGATATTATGGGATCCTACGAGCAGTACTTC. This translates into CASSTDIMGSYEQYF.

This clonotype has at least ten counts. The rearrangement uses TRBV3-1 and TRBJ2-5; 8 bases are shared with TRBD1. Germline values: CDR1 LGHDT, CDR2 YNNKEL (reference sequence). The CDR3 loop spans 15 amino acids. V shed 4 bases, J shed 2 bases, and the junction held 6 bases outside the gene matches. CDR3 in DNA: TGTGCCAGCAGCCCCCTTGGACAGGGACAAGAGACCCAGTACTTC. Protein sequence: CASSPLGQGQETQYF.

This clonotype was detected only a few times. DNA for the CDR3: TGTGCCAGCAGTCTCTCCGGGACAGGGGGCGACTATGGCTACACCTTC. Translated: CASSLSGTGGDYGYTF. The J gene is TRBJ1-2, the V gene TRBV28; 12 bases fit TRBD1. The length of the CDR3 is 16 residues. The V gene's germline CDR1 is MDHEN and CDR2 SYDVKM. The junction had 7 bases not matched to a gene; V was cut back by 5 bases and J by 3 bases.

The sample holds a few counts of this clonotype. The chain joins TRBV6-5 to TRBJ1-2; D possibly corresponds to TRBD1 (5 bases). The V gene lost 3 bases and the J gene lost 8 bases, with 22 bases spanning the gap. There are 16 residues in the CDR3. Germline V lookup: CDR1 MNHEY, CDR2 SVGAGI. In DNA, the CDR3 is TGTGCCAGCAGTTATCTCCGGGGCAGAAATTTGGGCGGCTACACCTTC. It translates to CASSYLRGRNLGGYTF.

This clonotype was counted ten times or more. J is TRBJ1-2 and V is TRBV5-8; 8 bases fit TRBD1. Germline V gene sequence: CDR1 SGHTS, CDR2 YDEGEE. V trimming: 4 bases; J trimming: 2 bases; junction bases outside the gene matches: 4. The CDR3 has 14 amino acids. Written as DNA, the CDR3 is TGTGCCAGCAGCCGGGACAGGACGAACTATGGCTACACCTTC. Its protein product is CASSRDRTNYGYTF. The variable domain in full, with the rest retrieved from reference TRBV5-8 and TRBJ1-2, is EAGVTQSPTHLIKTRGQQATLRCSPISGHTSVYWYQQALGLGLQFLLWYDEGEERNRGNFPPRFSGRQFPNYSSELNVNALELEDSALYLCASSRDRTNYGYTFGSGTRLTVV.